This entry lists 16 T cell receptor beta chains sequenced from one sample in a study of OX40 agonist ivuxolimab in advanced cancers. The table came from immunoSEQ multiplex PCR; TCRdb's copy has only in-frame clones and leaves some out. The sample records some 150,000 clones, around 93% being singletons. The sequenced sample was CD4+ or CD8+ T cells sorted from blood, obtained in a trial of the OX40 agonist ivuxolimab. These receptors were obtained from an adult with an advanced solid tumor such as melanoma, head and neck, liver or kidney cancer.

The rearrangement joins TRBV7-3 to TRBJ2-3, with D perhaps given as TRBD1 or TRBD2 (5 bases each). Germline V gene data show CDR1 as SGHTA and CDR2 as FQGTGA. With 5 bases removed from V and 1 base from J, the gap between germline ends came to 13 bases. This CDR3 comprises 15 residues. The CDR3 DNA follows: TGTGCCAGCAGCCGAGAACGGGGCCGCACAGATACGCAGTATTTT. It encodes CASSRERGRTDTQYF.

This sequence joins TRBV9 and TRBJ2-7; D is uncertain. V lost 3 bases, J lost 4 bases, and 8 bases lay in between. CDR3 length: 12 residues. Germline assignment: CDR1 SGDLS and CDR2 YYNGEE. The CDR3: CASSADGYEQYF. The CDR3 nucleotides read TGTGCCAGCAGCGCCGACGGTTACGAGCAGTACTTC.

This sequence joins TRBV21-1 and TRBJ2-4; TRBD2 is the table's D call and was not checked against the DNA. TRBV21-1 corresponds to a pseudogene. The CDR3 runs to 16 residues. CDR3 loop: CAGPGLAVIAKNIQYF. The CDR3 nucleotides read TGTGCCGGTCCCGGACTAGCGGTCATAGCCAAAAACATTCAGTACTTC.

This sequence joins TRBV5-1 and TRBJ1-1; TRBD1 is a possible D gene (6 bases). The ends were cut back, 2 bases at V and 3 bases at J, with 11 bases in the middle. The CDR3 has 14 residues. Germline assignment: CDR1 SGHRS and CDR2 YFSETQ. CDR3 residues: CASSFGTHDTEAFF. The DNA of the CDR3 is TGCGCCAGCAGCTTCGGGACACACGACACTGAAGCTTTCTTT.

CDR3 in DNA: TGTGCCAGCAGCCAAGACAGGGGGTATTCACCCCTCCACTTT. It codes for CASSQDRGYSPLHF. The V gene is TRBV7-9, the J gene TRBJ1-6; 9 positions match TRBD1. V lost 5 bases to trimming and J lost 8 bases; unmatched junction nucleotides: 4. CDR3 size: 14 residues. Germline V CDR1 and CDR2: SEHNR, FQNEAQ (reference sequence).

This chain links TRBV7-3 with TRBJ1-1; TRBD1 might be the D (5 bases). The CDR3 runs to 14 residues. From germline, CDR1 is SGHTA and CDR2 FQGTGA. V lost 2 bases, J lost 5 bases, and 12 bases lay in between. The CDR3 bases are TGTGCCAGCAGCTTACTTGGGACGGCTACTGAAGCTTTCTTT. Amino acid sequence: CASSLLGTATEAFF.

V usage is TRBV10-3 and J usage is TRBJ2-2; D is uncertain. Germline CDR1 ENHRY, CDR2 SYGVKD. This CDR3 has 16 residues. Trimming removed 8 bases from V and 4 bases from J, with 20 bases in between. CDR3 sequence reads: CAILRQDAAVTGELFF. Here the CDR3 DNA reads TGTGCCATCCTAAGGCAAGATGCGGCGGTCACCGGGGAGCTGTTTTTT.

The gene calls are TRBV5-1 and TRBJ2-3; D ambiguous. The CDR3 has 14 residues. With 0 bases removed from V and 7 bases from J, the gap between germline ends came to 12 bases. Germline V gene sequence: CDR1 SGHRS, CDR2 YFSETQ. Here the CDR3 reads CASSLDHPSNTQYF. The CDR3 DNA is TGCGCCAGCAGCTTGGACCACCCTTCAAATACGCAGTATTTT.

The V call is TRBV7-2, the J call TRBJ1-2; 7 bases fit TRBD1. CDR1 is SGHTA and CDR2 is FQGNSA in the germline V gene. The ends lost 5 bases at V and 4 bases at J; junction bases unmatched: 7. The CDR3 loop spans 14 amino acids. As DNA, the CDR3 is TGTGCCAGCAGCATGGACAGGCCCTTCTATGGCTACACCTTC. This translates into CASSMDRPFYGYTF.

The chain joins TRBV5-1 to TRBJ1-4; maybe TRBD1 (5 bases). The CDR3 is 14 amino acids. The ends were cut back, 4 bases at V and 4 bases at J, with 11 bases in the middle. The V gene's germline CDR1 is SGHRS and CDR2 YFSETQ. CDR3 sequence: CASSRGNSNEKLFF. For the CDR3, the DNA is TGCGCCAGCAGCAGGGGTAATAGTAATGAAAAACTGTTTTTT.

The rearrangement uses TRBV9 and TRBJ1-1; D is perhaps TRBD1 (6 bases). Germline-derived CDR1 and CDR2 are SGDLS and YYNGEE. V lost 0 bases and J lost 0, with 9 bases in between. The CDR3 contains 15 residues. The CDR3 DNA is TGTGCCAGCAGCGTAGAGGGGGTTTTGAACACTGAAGCTTTCTTT. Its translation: CASSVEGVLNTEAFF.

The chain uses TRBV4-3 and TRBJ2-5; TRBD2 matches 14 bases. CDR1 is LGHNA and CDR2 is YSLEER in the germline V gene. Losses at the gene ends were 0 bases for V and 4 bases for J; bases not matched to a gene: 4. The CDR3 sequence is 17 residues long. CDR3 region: CASSQERTSGGLETQYF. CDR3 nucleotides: TGCGCCAGCAGCCAAGAACGGACTAGCGGGGGGTTAGAGACCCAGTACTTC.

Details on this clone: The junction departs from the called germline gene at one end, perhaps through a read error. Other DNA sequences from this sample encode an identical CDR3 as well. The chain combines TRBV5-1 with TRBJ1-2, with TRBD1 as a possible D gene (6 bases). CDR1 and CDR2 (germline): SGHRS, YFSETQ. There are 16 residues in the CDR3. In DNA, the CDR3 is TGCGCCAGCAGCTTGGCCGGGGGGGCGCAGGACTACGGCTACACCTTC. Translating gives CASSLAGGAQDYGYTF.

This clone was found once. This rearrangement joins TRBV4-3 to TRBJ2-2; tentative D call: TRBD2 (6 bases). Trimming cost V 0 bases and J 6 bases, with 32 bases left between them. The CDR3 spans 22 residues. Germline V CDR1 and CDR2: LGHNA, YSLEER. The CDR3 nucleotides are TGCGCCAGCAGCCAAGATCGGCTGAAGCGGGTGGGAGCAGGGAGGCCCCCCGGGGAGCTGTTTTTT. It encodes CASSQDRLKRVGAGRPPGELFF.

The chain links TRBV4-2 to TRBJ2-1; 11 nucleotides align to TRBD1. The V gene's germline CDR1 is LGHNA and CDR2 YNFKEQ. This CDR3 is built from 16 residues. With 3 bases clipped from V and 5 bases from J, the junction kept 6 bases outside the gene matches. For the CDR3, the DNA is TGTGCCAGCAGCCACCCCGGGACAGGGGGGAACAATGAGCAGTTCTTC. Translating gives CASSHPGTGGNNEQFF.

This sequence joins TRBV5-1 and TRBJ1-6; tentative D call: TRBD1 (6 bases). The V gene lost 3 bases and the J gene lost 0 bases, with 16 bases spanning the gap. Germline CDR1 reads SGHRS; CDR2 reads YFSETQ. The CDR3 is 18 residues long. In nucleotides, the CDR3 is TGCGCCAGCAGCTCCCCGACAGGACCGAGCTCCTATAATTCACCCCTCCACTTT. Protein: CASSSPTGPSSYNSPLHF.